This TCR beta chain was recorded in a study of shared clonotypes between healthy human individuals. General observations from the study: Larger richness was generally estimated for naive than memory subsets. Exclusively blood specimens were collected; tissue repertoires likely differ. In contrast to clonotypes shared by all four donors, non-shared clonotypes had lower generation probabilities.

Naive CD8 cells comprised CD45RO-negative, CCR7-positively selected cells, excluding terminally differentiated effector memory CD45RA+ cells. A word on this clone: The antigen remains undetermined.

This CDR3 is built from 14 residues. V was pared by 5 bases and J by 7 bases, with 15 bases between. Germline V gene lookup returns CDR1 SNHLY and CDR2 FYNNEI. Sequenced by immunoSEQ multiplex PCR; TCRdb stores in-frame clones only, minus some. The data hold 1.5 million to 2.5 million clones, with 85% to 95% observed a single time. Sequenced sample: naive CD8+ T cells sorted from blood. This rearrangement joins TRBV2 to TRBJ1-5, with no clear D. The sequence was obtained from a man aged 18-30 years in good health. The CDR3 here is CASSPYLSTQPQHF. CDR3 coding DNA: TGTGCCAGCAGTCCTTACCTATCAACCCAGCCCCAGCATTTT.